These 20 T cell receptor beta chains came from one sample sequenced in a study of response to subunit inactivated influenza vaccine. TCRdb re-called the RT-PCR reads through MiXCR, storing one row per CDR3 protein. Here the sample spans about 170,000 distinct CDR3 sequences, more than 10% being singletons. Another study also made use of these data, one on T cells expressing NK-cell markers. This second study notes: UMIs accompanied the 5'RACE template switching by which TCR beta cDNA was made.

The sample in question was CD8+ T cells sorted from PBMCs, obtained 11 to 12 days after vaccination. The receptors derive from a man aged 50-60 years who received an inactivated influenza vaccine.

This clonotype was detected many times. V gene TRBV9 combines with J gene TRBJ1-5; maybe TRBD1 (5 bases). In germline, CDR1 is SGDLS, CDR2 YYNGEE. Trimming took 2 bases from V and 0 from J, leaving 9 bases between them. This CDR3 is built from 15 residues. CDR3 region: CASSVDSNSNQPQHF. The CDR3 nucleotides read TGTGCCAGCAGCGTCGACAGCAATAGCAATCAGCCCCAGCATTTT.

V is TRBV28 and J is TRBJ2-5; 11 nucleotides align to TRBD2. The CDR3 runs 15 residues. Per the germline V gene, CDR1 is MDHEN and CDR2 is SYDVKM. The junction had 7 bases not matched to a gene; V was cut back by 8 bases and J by 2 bases. CDR3 nucleotide sequence: TGTGCCAGCGTGGGACTAGCGGCCGATCAAGAGACCCAGTACTTC. It translates to CASVGLAADQETQYF.

The rearrangement uses TRBV12-3 or TRBV12-4 and TRBJ2-5; no firm D call. CDR3 length: 13 residues. The V end was cut by 6 bases, the J end by 5 bases, with 13 bases between. The CDR3 here is CASSHSTLETQYF. The CDR3 nucleotides are TGTGCCAGCAGCCATTCCACCCTGGAGACCCAGTACTTC.

V gene TRBV3-1 combines with J gene TRBJ2-7, with 10 bases identical to TRBD1. The CDR3 contains 15 residues. Trimming at V came to 6 bases and at J to 7 bases, leaving 12 bases not matched to a gene. Per germline, CDR1 LGHDT and CDR2 YNNKEL (reference sequence). This CDR3 reads CASSPPGQGFSEQYF. As DNA, the CDR3 is TGTGCCAGCAGTCCTCCGGGACAGGGGTTCTCGGAGCAGTACTTC.

The chain has TRBV28 and TRBJ2-3; D remains ambiguous. The CDR3 spans 16 residues. Trimming stripped 6 bases from V and 6 bases from J, with 22 bases between. Germline values: CDR1 MDHEN, CDR2 SYDVKM. CDR3 sequence reads: CASSPLYGEDADTQYF. The CDR3 DNA sequence: TGTGCCAGCAGCCCGTTATACGGCGAGGACGCGGATACGCAGTATTTT.

The chain uses TRBV24-1 and TRBJ2-1, with 15 bases that match TRBD2. This CDR3 region has 16 residues. V gave up 0 bases and J gave up 7 bases; unmatched junction bases: 0. Germline CDR1 is KGHDR and CDR2 is SFDVKD. CDR3 residues: CATSDLGLAGGNEQFF. The CDR3 DNA is TGTGCCACCAGTGATTTGGGACTAGCGGGGGGGAATGAGCAGTTCTTC.

The V and J genes are TRBV9 and TRBJ2-1; D may be TRBD2 (5 bases). CDR3 length: 16 amino acids. Germline CDR1 reads SGDLS; CDR2 reads YYNGEE. V was trimmed by 0 bases and J by 0 bases, leaving 10 bases between them. The CDR3 is CASSVGSLASYNEQFF. The CDR3 nucleotides read TGTGCCAGCAGCGTAGGGTCGCTAGCCTCCTACAATGAGCAGTTCTTC.

This clonotype has only a few counts. The chain recombines TRBV13 with TRBJ2-1; D may correspond to TRBD1 or TRBD2 (6 bases each). Per germline, CDR1 PRHDT and CDR2 FYEKMQ (reference sequence). The CDR3 runs to 14 residues. Trimming took 7 bases from V and 4 from J, leaving 14 bases between them. CDR3 amino acids: CASNEGGLYNEQFF. The CDR3 DNA reads TGTGCCAGCAACGAGGGGGGTCTTTACAATGAGCAGTTCTTC. Based on the CDR3 plus reference TRBV13 and TRBJ2-1, the full variable domain is AAGVIQSPRHLIKEKRETATLKCYPIPRHDTVYWYQQGPGQDPQFLISFYEKMQSDKGSIPDRFSAQQFSDYHSELNMSSLELGDSALYFCASNEGGLYNEQFFGPGTRLTVL.

This clonotype was seen ten or more times. The rearrangement uses TRBV12-3 or TRBV12-4 and TRBJ1-2; unclear D gene. V shed 5 bases and J shed 4 bases, with 14 bases lying between them. The CDR3 sequence is 14 residues long. CDR3 region: CASSLRRLAYGYTF. The CDR3 region has the DNA TGTGCCAGCAGTCTCCGACGCCTGGCCTATGGCTACACCTTC.

This clonotype was picked up a small number of times. CDR3 residues: CASSSGQGIRTEAFF. The CDR3, as DNA: TGCGCCAGCAGCTCGGGACAGGGAATTCGCACTGAAGCTTTCTTT. This chain joins TRBV5-1 and TRBJ1-1; 9 bases are a match to TRBD1. The CDR3 extends over 15 amino acids. The ends lost 3 bases at V and 4 bases at J; junction bases unmatched: 7. The germline V gene encodes CDR1 SGHRS and CDR2 YFSETQ.

This clonotype was picked up a small number of times. This chain joins TRBV6-1 and TRBJ2-2; D is perhaps TRBD2 (6 bases). The CDR3 spans 15 residues. Germline V gives CDR1 MNHNS, CDR2 SASEGT. V was pared by 4 bases and J by 7 bases, with 16 bases between. For the CDR3, the DNA is TGTGCCAGCAGTGGAGGTTACCCGCGGGACGGGGAGCTGTTTTTT. Protein product: CASSGGYPRDGELFF.

The chain has TRBV5-1 and TRBJ2-2; no reliable D call. Trimming pared 0 bases from V and 7 bases from J, leaving 4 bases between. Germline values: CDR1 SGHRS, CDR2 YFSETQ. CDR3 length equals 12 residues. The CDR3 spells CASSLADGELFF. In DNA form, the CDR3 reads TGCGCCAGCAGCTTGGCCGACGGGGAGCTGTTTTTT.

The chain recombines TRBV14 with TRBJ2-2; D tentatively fits TRBD1 or TRBD2 (6 bases each). This CDR3 has 15 amino acids. The germline CDR1 and CDR2 sequences are SGHDN and FVKESK. Trimming stripped 2 bases from V and 3 bases from J, with 10 bases between. This CDR3 is CASSQIGGDTGELFF. The CDR3, as DNA: TGTGCCAGCAGCCAAATCGGGGGCGACACCGGGGAGCTGTTTTTT.

This rearrangement joins TRBV10-3 to TRBJ2-6; no definite D call. From germline, CDR1 is ENHRY and CDR2 SYGVKD. The CDR3 has 17 amino acids. Trimming took off 3 bases at V and 0 bases at J, with 12 bases between the two ends. The CDR3 nucleotides read TGTGCCATCAGTGAATCGTTCTCCTACTCTGGGGCCAACGTCCTGACTTTC. Translated, it gives CAISESFSYSGANVLTF.

The chain is built from TRBV29-1 and TRBJ1-2, with TRBD1 matching 8 bases. The V segment lost 7 bases and the J segment 9 bases; nucleotides outside the gene matches: 13. Germline-derived CDR1 and CDR2 are SQVTM and ANQGSEA. This CDR3 comprises 13 residues. The CDR3 here is CSARQGTTMRYTF. Here the CDR3 DNA reads TGCAGCGCCCGACAGGGGACGACTATGCGCTACACCTTC.

This clonotype was seen a handful of times. The V gene is TRBV20-1, the J gene TRBJ2-7; D gene uncertain. Per the germline V gene, CDR1 is DFQATT and CDR2 is SNEGSKA (reference sequence). Trimming shortened V by 6 bases and J by 1 base, and 13 bases separated the two germline ends. This CDR3 has 13 amino acids. The DNA of the CDR3 is TGCAGTGCGGTTGAGGCAGAGTCCTACGAGCAGTACTTC. This translates into CSAVEAESYEQYF.

The gene calls are TRBV9 and TRBJ2-7; 7 bases map to TRBD2. J was trimmed by 4 bases and V by 3 bases; bases with no gene match: 7. Germline-derived CDR1 and CDR2 are SGDLS and YYNGEE. The CDR3 consists of 14 residues. CDR3 in amino acids: CASSAAGVGYEQYF. CDR3 in DNA: TGTGCCAGCAGCGCCGCGGGGGTAGGATACGAGCAGTACTTC.

The genes are TRBV7-9 and TRBJ2-7; perhaps D is TRBD1 or TRBD2 (5 bases each). V was clipped by 1 base and J by 2 bases, with 12 bases between them. Germline loops: CDR1 SEHNR, CDR2 FQNEAQ (reference sequence). This CDR3 spans 15 amino acids. The CDR3 protein is CASSLGAGRTYEQYF. CDR3 DNA: TGTGCCAGCAGCTTAGGGGCAGGGAGAACCTACGAGCAGTACTTC.

A few counts support this clonotype. The rearrangement uses TRBV4-3 and TRBJ1-2; no definite D call. The CDR3 length is 13 residues. V lost 0 bases to trimming and J lost 5 bases, with 7 bases between them. CDR1 and CDR2 from the germline V gene are LGHNA and YSLEER. CDR3 sequence reads: CASSQEGAYGYTF. The CDR3 region has the DNA TGCGCCAGCAGCCAAGAGGGCGCTTATGGCTACACCTTC.

This clonotype was seen ten or more times. The J gene is TRBJ2-1, the V gene TRBV6-2 or TRBV6-3; a possible D gene is TRBD1 (6 bases). Trimming stripped 0 bases from V and 4 bases from J, with 10 bases between. Germline loops: CDR1 MNHEY, CDR2 SVGEGT. The length of the CDR3 is 15 residues. The CDR3 protein is CASSYSGAPYNEQFF. The CDR3 bases are TGTGCCAGCAGTTACTCGGGGGCCCCTTACAATGAGCAGTTCTTC.